This TCR beta chain emerged from a study of blood T cell repertoires in COVID-19. Study-level information: Material from acute and convalescent COVID-19 was sourced from the United States, Italy and Spain. Sample material is recorded as cDNA or gDNA derived from T cells, B-cell-depleted T cells, or PBMCs.

The V and J ends lost 6 bases and 4 bases respectively, with 12 bases between them. The germline gives CDR1 SGHVS, CDR2 FQNEAQ. This CDR3 is built from 14 residues. Per the original methods: Amplification with reference gene primers provided the estimates of nucleated cell counts. Clones were sequenced by immunoSEQ multiplex PCR, and TCRdb holds only the in-frame ones, with some missing. The V and J calls and the clone size are those of that table, but D and trimming were determined from the DNA. The sample has 75,000 to 90,000 clones; around 81% are singletons. The chain has TRBV7-8 and TRBJ2-2; D remains unclear. Sequencing was done on a sample of peripheral blood. The TCR originated in a man older than 75 with active or convalescent COVID-19. CDR3 protein: CASRQVNPTGELFF. CDR3 nucleotide sequence: TGTGCCAGCAGACAAGTCAACCCCACCGGGGAGCTGTTTTTT.